This TCR delta chain was identified in a study of γδ T cells in repeated Plasmodium falciparum infection. Background on the study: Some Malian samples span acute malaria episodes; others come from no-transmission periods.

The V gene lost 4 bases and the J gene lost 4 bases, with 34 bases spanning the gap. CDR1 is TSWWSYY, CDR2 QGS, per germline. CDR3 length: 21 amino acids. TCRdb ran CATT on the multiplex PCR reads. The sample yields around 82,000 delta-chain clones, more than 1.4% seen once. There are a few counts of this clone. TCRdb's entry gives the protein of a much larger clone, which mismatches this DNA's translation at residue 14, likely from a read error; the protein reported here is translated from the DNA. Gammadelta T cells were flow-sorted from PBMC into Vgamma9/Vdelta2+ and Vdelta2-negative populations for bulk analysis.

The sequence came from a pool of human donors (malaria-infected and uninfected, not separated). The source material was gamma-delta T cells from blood. J is TRDJ1 and V is TRDV1; a weak D match, TRDD2 (8 bases). The CDR3 protein is CALGVSFFFLQGGCANDKLIF. CDR3 bases: TGTGCTCTTGGGGTCTCCTTCTTCTTCCTACAAGGGGGATGCGCGAACGATAAACTCATCTTT.